The 27 T cell receptor beta chains given below trace back to one sample, sequenced in a study of control samples from healthy donors and cancer patients. Sequencing used immunoSEQ multiplex PCR; TCRdb keeps in-frame clones, though not all of them. The sample lists 70,000 to 100,000 clones, roughly nine tenths occurring once. Sequencing input: blood. Receptor source: a man aged 45-60 years in good health.

The sample holds one count of this clone. This chain joins TRBV3-1 (or the pseudogene TRBV3-2) and TRBJ1-2; no clear D gene. The V end was cut by 1 base, the J end by 4 bases, with 4 bases between. The CDR3 has 12 residues. Germline CDR1 reads LGHDT; CDR2 reads YNNKEL (reference sequence). CDR3 residues: CASSQGVYGYTF. In DNA, the CDR3 is TGTGCCAGCAGCCAAGGAGTCTATGGCTACACCTTC.

This clone appeared once. This sequence joins TRBV6-1 and TRBJ2-3; no clear D gene. The CDR3 extends over 19 amino acids. The V end lost 0 bases, the J end lost 0 bases, and 19 bases lay between the germline ends. The germline CDR1 and CDR2 sequences are MNHNS and SASEGT. CDR3 nucleotide sequence: TGTGCCAGCAGTGAAGCCCCGGGTCCCCTTCCCCCTAGCACAGATACGCAGTATTTT. Translation gives CASSEAPGPLPPSTDTQYF.

The V gene is TRBV5-6, the J gene TRBJ2-7; maybe TRBD1 (6 bases). The CDR3 totals 15 residues. Per germline, CDR1 SGHDT and CDR2 YYEEEE. Trimming left V 0 bases short and J 5 bases short, with 15 bases between. CDR3 loop: CASSLVRGMEDEQYF. The CDR3 DNA reads as TGTGCCAGCAGCTTGGTAAGGGGGATGGAGGACGAGCAGTACTTC.

The chain uses TRBV15 and TRBJ1-2; D gene ambiguous. V lost 6 bases and J lost 2, with 4 bases in between. This CDR3 comprises 11 residues. CDR1 is LNHNV, CDR2 YYDKDF, per germline (reference sequence). The CDR3 spells CATSRNYGYTF. The CDR3 nucleotides are TGTGCCACCAGTAGGAACTATGGCTACACCTTC.

The CDR3 loop reads CASSFIRGGNYGYTF. The CDR3 DNA is TGTGCCAGCAGCTTTATAAGGGGGGGGAATTATGGCTACACCTTC. The rearrangement uses TRBV7-2 and TRBJ1-2; D might be TRBD1 (6 bases). Germline-derived CDR1 and CDR2 are SGHTA and FQGNSA. This CDR3 region has 15 residues. V lost 3 bases, J lost 5 bases, and 16 bases lay in between.

The chain combines TRBV25-1 with TRBJ1-1; no definite D call. Germline V gene sequence: CDR1 MGHDK, CDR2 SYGVNS. The CDR3 totals 15 residues. V shed 0 bases and J shed 3 bases, with 11 bases lying between them. CDR3 loop: CASSEYRSGYTEAFF. CDR3 bases: TGTGCCAGCAGTGAATATCGGTCTGGGTACACTGAAGCTTTCTTT.

CDR3 DNA sequence: TGTGCCAGCAGTAGTGAAGGCTCCTACGAGCAGTACTTC. Translation gives CASSSEGSYEQYF. The rearrangement links TRBV6-5 to TRBJ2-7; no reliable D call. This CDR3 is built from 13 residues. The germline V gene has CDR1 MNHEY and CDR2 SVGAGI. Trimming cost V 5 bases and J 0 bases, with 8 bases left between them.

The J gene is TRBJ2-1, the V gene TRBV2; tentative D call: TRBD2 (5 bases). Trimming cost V 2 bases and J 10 bases, with 15 bases left between them. In germline, CDR1 is SNHLY, CDR2 FYNNEI. This CDR3 is 14 amino acids long. The DNA of the CDR3 is TGTGCCAGCAGTGAAAGGACTCCCCGAGGGGAGCAGTTCTTC. Its translation: CASSERTPRGEQFF.

The V call is TRBV19, the J call TRBJ1-5; weak D call: TRBD1 (5 bases). The germline V gene has CDR1 LNHDA and CDR2 SQIVND (reference sequence). The CDR3 consists of 13 residues. V was trimmed by 6 bases and J by 10 bases, leaving 16 bases between them. CDR3 protein: CASSRGEWNPQHF. CDR3 coding DNA: TGTGCCAGTAGCCGGGGCGAGTGGAATCCCCAGCATTTT.

This chain joins TRBV7-9 and TRBJ2-3, with 8 bases aligning to TRBD2. V dropped 5 bases and J dropped 1; count of bases not matched to a gene: 2. Germline CDR1 is SEHNR and CDR2 is FQNEAQ (reference sequence). The CDR3 spans 14 residues. The CDR3: CASSDSGGTDTQYF. The CDR3 DNA follows: TGTGCCAGCAGCGATAGCGGGGGCACAGATACGCAGTATTTT.

The rearrangement uses TRBV19 and TRBJ1-1; 7 nucleotides line up with TRBD1. The trim removed 4 bases at V and 3 bases at J, leaving 5 bases unmatched. This CDR3 is built from 14 residues. The V gene's germline CDR1 is LNHDA and CDR2 SQIVND (reference sequence). CDR3 region: CASSTPQGYTEAFF. DNA for the CDR3: TGTGCCAGTAGTACCCCACAGGGGTACACTGAAGCTTTCTTT.

The chain combines TRBV14 with TRBJ2-1; D is tentatively TRBD1 or TRBD2 (6 bases each). The CDR3 is 15 residues long. Germline-derived CDR1 and CDR2 are SGHDN and FVKESK. V was trimmed by 4 bases and J by 6 bases, leaving 16 bases between them. The CDR3 reads CASSRIGGYGNEQFF. For the CDR3, the DNA is TGTGCCAGCAGCCGGATAGGGGGGTACGGCAATGAGCAGTTCTTC. The full variable domain, rest sourced from reference TRBV14 and TRBJ2-1, is EAGVTQFPSHSVIEKGQTVTLRCDPISGHDNLYWYRRVMGKEIKFLLHFVKESKQDESGMPNNRFLAERTGGTYSTLKVQPAELEDSGVYFCASSRIGGYGNEQFFGPGTRLTVL.

This rearrangement joins TRBV7-9 to TRBJ2-1, with TRBD2 matching over 8 bases. The CDR3 is made up of 17 amino acids. Germline trimming cut 2 bases from V and 5 bases from J; bases unmatched to any gene: 11. Per germline, CDR1 SEHNR and CDR2 FQNEAQ (reference sequence). CDR3 DNA: TGTGCCAGCAGCTTACGGGGGGGCTTGGGCTCTGACAATGAGCAGTTCTTC. Amino acid sequence: CASSLRGGLGSDNEQFF.

V is TRBV20-1 and J is TRBJ2-1, with unresolved D. V was pared by 5 bases and J by 6 bases, with 8 bases between. Germline V gene sequence: CDR1 DFQATT, CDR2 SNEGSKA (reference sequence). This CDR3 region has 11 residues. For the CDR3, the DNA is TGCAGTGCTTGGAGTTTCAATGAGCAGTTCTTC. Protein sequence: CSAWSFNEQFF.

This chain joins TRBV4-3 and TRBJ1-1, with D perhaps TRBD1 (6 bases). The V and J ends lost 0 bases and 0 bases respectively, with 11 bases between them. The CDR3 has 16 amino acids. The germline CDR1 and CDR2 sequences are LGHNA and YSLEER. The CDR3 protein is CASSQDKRGVNTEAFF. The DNA for the CDR3 is TGCGCCAGCAGCCAAGATAAAAGGGGGGTGAACACTGAAGCTTTCTTT.

This chain connects TRBV20-1 to TRBJ2-7; D possibly uses TRBD1 or TRBD2 (6 bases each). This CDR3 spans 15 amino acids. The V end was cut by 3 bases, the J end by 1 base, with 16 bases between. Germline V gene lookup returns CDR1 DFQATT and CDR2 SNEGSKA (reference sequence). The CDR3 region is CSASGGPKASYEQYF. DNA of the CDR3: TGCAGTGCTAGTGGGGGGCCAAAGGCGTCCTACGAGCAGTACTTC.

The V gene is TRBV27, the J gene TRBJ1-3, with D maybe TRBD1 (5 bases). Germline CDR1 MNHEY, CDR2 SMNVEV (reference sequence). The CDR3 totals 15 residues. Between the trimmed V and J ends, which lost 4 bases and 0 bases, there was a span of 10 bases. DNA for the CDR3: TGTGCCAGCAGTTCTCGACAGTCCTCTGGAAACACCATATATTTT. The encoded protein is CASSSRQSSGNTIYF.

The chain uses TRBV2 and TRBJ1-1; D is ambiguous. V was cut by 6 bases and J by 3 bases, with 2 bases left in between. From germline, CDR1 is SNHLY and CDR2 FYNNEI. This CDR3 has 10 residues. The CDR3 here is CASRYTEAFF. The CDR3 DNA sequence: TGTGCCAGCAGGTACACTGAAGCTTTCTTT. The entire variable domain, with the rest obtained from reference TRBV2 and TRBJ1-1, is as follows: EPEVTQTPSHQVTQMGQEVILRCVPISNHLYFYWYRQILGQKVEFLVSFYNNEISEKSEIFDDQFSVERPDGSNFTLKIRSTKLEDSAMYFCASRYTEAFFGQGTRLTVV.

CDR3 bases: TGTGCCACCAGTGATTTTAGACAGGGTAGGGGAGCTTTCTTT. Its protein product is CATSDFRQGRGAFF. The chain is built from TRBV24-1 and TRBJ1-1; 7 nucleotides agree with TRBD1. This CDR3 comprises 14 residues. J lost 10 bases, V lost 1 base, and 8 bases had no gene match. CDR1 is KGHDR, CDR2 SFDVKD, per germline.

To note about this clone: Other nucleotide sequences in the sample specify the same CDR3. The chain is built from TRBV9 and TRBJ1-1; D unclear. The CDR3 is made up of 13 amino acids. The V and J ends lost 0 bases and 2 bases respectively, with 5 bases between them. Per germline, CDR1 SGDLS and CDR2 YYNGEE. CDR3 amino acids: CASSVGFNTEAFF. In nucleotides, the CDR3 is TGTGCCAGCAGCGTAGGTTTTAACACTGAAGCTTTCTTT. The full variable domain, with the rest looked up from reference TRBV9 and TRBJ1-1, is DSGVTQTPKHLITATGQRVTLRCSPRSGDLSVYWYQQSLDQGLQFLIQYYNGEERAKGNILERFSAQQFPDLHSELNLSSLELGDSALYFCASSVGFNTEAFFGQGTRLTVV.

The V call is TRBV7-9, the J call TRBJ2-7; D may be TRBD1 (6 bases). This CDR3 is built from 14 residues. Germline V gene sequence: CDR1 SEHNR, CDR2 FQNEAQ (reference sequence). Between the trimmed V and J ends, which lost 5 bases and 6 bases, there was a span of 17 bases. CDR3 nucleotide sequence: TGTGCCAGCAGCCTGGGGGCTGTGGGGGCCGAGCAGTACTTC. It is translated as CASSLGAVGAEQYF.

The rearrangement links TRBV27 to TRBJ1-1; 10 nucleotides align to TRBD1. The germline gives CDR1 MNHEY, CDR2 SMNVEV (reference sequence). V dropped 6 bases and J dropped 0; count of bases not matched to a gene: 7. This CDR3 has 16 amino acids. The CDR3 loop reads CASRGQGFMLNTEAFF. The CDR3 nucleotides are TGTGCCAGCAGGGGACAGGGGTTTATGCTGAACACTGAAGCTTTCTTT.

The genes are TRBV6-6 and TRBJ1-2; D remains ambiguous. Germline CDR1 and CDR2: MNHNY and SVGAGI (reference sequence). With 2 bases removed from V and 7 bases from J, the gap between germline ends came to 17 bases. This CDR3 has 15 residues. The CDR3 is CASSYPGEPTGGYTF. In DNA, the CDR3 is TGTGCCAGCAGTTACCCCGGGGAGCCTACGGGTGGCTACACCTTC.

This chain links TRBV10-3 with TRBJ1-4, with D perhaps TRBD1 (6 bases). The ends were cut back, 3 bases at V and 2 bases at J, with 10 bases in the middle. Germline V lookup: CDR1 ENHRY, CDR2 SYGVKD. CDR3 length equals 15 residues. CDR3 coding DNA: TGTGCCATCAGTGATCCGCAGGGGACTAATGAAAAACTGTTTTTT. This translates into CAISDPQGTNEKLFF.

The chain couples TRBV5-1 to TRBJ2-5; D tentatively reads TRBD1 or TRBD2 (5 bases each). The CDR3 runs to 15 residues. Germline CDR1 is SGHRS and CDR2 is YFSETQ. V was cut by 0 bases and J by 5 bases, with 14 bases left in between. For the CDR3, the DNA is TGCGCCAGCAGCTTGGATTCAGGGTCGGGGGAGACCCAGTACTTC. Its protein product is CASSLDSGSGETQYF.

The genes are TRBV5-1 and TRBJ1-1; 9 positions agree with TRBD1. CDR3 size: 15 residues. Losses at the gene ends were 7 bases for V and 3 bases for J; bases not matched to a gene: 10. Per germline, CDR1 SGHRS and CDR2 YFSETQ. CDR3 sequence (DNA): TGCGCCAGCGGCACCGGGACAGGGTATGACACTGAAGCTTTCTTT. Residues: CASGTGTGYDTEAFF. Combining the CDR3 with reference TRBV5-1 and TRBJ1-1 gives the whole variable domain KAGVTQTPRYLIKTRGQQVTLSCSPISGHRSVSWYQQTPGQGLQFLFEYFSETQRNKGNFPGRFSGRQFSNSRSEMNVSTLELGDSALYLCASGTGTGYDTEAFFGQGTRLTVV.

The chain links TRBV11-2 to TRBJ1-6, with D possibly TRBD1 on 6 matching bases. V lost 5 bases to trimming and J lost 6 bases, with 20 bases between them. The CDR3 contains 17 residues. CDR1 and CDR2 (germline): SGHAT, FQNNGV. The CDR3, as DNA: TGTGCCAGCAGCGCCCAGGGGACCCCCCGGGGTAATTCACCCCTCCACTTT. Translating it yields CASSAQGTPRGNSPLHF. Looking up the rest from reference TRBV11-2 and TRBJ1-6 gives the full variable domain: EAGVAQSPRYKIIEKRQSVAFWCNPISGHATLYWYQQILGQGPKLLIQFQNNGVVDDSQLPKDRFSAERLKGVDSTLKIQPAKLEDSAVYLCASSAQGTPRGNSPLHFGNGTRLTVT.